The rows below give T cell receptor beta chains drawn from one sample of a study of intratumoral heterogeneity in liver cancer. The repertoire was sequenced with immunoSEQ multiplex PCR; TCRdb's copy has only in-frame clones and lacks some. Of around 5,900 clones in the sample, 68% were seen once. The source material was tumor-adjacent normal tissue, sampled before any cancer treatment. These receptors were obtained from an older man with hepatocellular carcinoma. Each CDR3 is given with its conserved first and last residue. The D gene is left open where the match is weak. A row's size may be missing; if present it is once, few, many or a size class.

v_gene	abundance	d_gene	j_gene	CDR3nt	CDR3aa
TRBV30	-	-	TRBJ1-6	TGTGCCTGGATGGCAGGGACCTCCTCACCCCTCCACTTT	CAWMAGTSSPLHF
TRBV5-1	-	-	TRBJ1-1	TGCGCCAGCAGCTTGCCCCAGGGATCTAACACTGAAGCTTTCTTT	CASSLPQGSNTEAFF
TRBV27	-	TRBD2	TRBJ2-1	TGTGCCAGCAGTAAGCGGGGACCCTACAATGAGCAGTTCTTC	CASSKRGPYNEQFF
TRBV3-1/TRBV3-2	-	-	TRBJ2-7	TGTGCCAGCAGCCAGTCGACAGAGTACGAGCAGTACTTC	CASSQSTEYEQYF
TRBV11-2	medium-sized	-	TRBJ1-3	TGTGCCAGCAGCTTAGCGGCCGTGGACAGCCGCTCTGGAAACACCATATATTTT	CASSLAAVDSRSGNTIYF
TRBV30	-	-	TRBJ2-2	TGTGCCTCCTGGTCCGGGGGAGCCGGGGAGCTGTTTTTT	CASWSGGAGELFF
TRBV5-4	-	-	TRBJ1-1	TGTGCCAGCAGCTTGCTGGGTGAGGGTGGAACTGAAGCTTTCTTT	CASSLLGEGGTEAFF
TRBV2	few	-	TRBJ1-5	TGTGCCAGCAGATGGGAGGGTCAGCCCCAGCATTTT	CASRWEGQPQHF
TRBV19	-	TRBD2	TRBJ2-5	TGTGCCAGTAGTGGAGGGACTAGCGGGGGAGTTCAAGAGACCCAGTACTTC	CASSGGTSGGVQETQYF
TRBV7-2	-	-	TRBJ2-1	TGTGCCAGCAGCTCGAATCACGTTGCCTACAATGAGCAGTTCTTC	CASSSNHVAYNEQFF
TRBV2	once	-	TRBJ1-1	TGTGCCAGCAGCGGGGCAGAAGCTTTCTTT	CASSGAEAFF
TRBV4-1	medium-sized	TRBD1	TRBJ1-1	TGCGCCAGCAGCCTTAGACAGGGTAAGATCGACACTGAAGCTTTCTTT	CASSLRQGKIDTEAFF
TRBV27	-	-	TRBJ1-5	TGTGCCAGCAGTCCACCACGGACACTGAACAATCAGCCCCAGCATTTT	CASSPPRTLNNQPQHF
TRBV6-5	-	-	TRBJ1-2	TGTGCCAGCACTGCATGGAGCACAGGGAAGGGTGGCTACACCTTC	CASTAWSTGKGGYTF
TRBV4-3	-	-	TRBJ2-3	TGCGCCAGCAGCCAAGGGGGGGCCTCGACAGATACGCAGTATTTT	CASSQGGASTDTQYF
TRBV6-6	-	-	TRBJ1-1	TGTGCCAGCAGTTGGAGCACTGAAGCTTTCTTT	CASSWSTEAFF
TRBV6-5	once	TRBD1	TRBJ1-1	TGTGCCAGCAGTCGACAGGGGCGGAGGAACACTGAAGCTTTCTTT	CASSRQGRRNTEAFF
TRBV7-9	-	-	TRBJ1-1	TGTGCCAGCAGCTTAGCCCTCGGGACGAACACTGAAGCTTTCTTT	CASSLALGTNTEAFF
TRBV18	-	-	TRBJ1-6	TGTGCCAGCTCACCCCAGGGCGATTCACCCCTCCACTTT	CASSPQGDSPLHF
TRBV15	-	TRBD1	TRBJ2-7	TGTGCCACCAGCAGAGCGGGGACAGATGGGTACGAGCAGTACTTC	CATSRAGTDGYEQYF
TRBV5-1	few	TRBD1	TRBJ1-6	TGCGCCAGCAGCATTGACAGGGCTTTCGGTAATTCACCCCTCCACTTT	CASSIDRAFGNSPLHF
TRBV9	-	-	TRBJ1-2	TGTGCCAGCAGCGGGACCAGGGGCGGCTATGGCTACACCTTC	CASSGTRGGYGYTF
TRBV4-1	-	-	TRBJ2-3	TGCGCCAGCAGCCAATCAGGACTGTTCACAGATACGCAGTATTTT	CASSQSGLFTDTQYF
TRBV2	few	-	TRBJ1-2	TGTGCCAGCAGCCCAGAAGTAGCTAACTATGGCTACACCTTC	CASSPEVANYGYTF
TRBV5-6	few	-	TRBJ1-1	TGTGCCAGCAGTTGGAACACTGAAGCTTTCTTT	CASSWNTEAFF
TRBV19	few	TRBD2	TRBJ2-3	TGTGCCAGTAGTATATGGCGGGGGAACACAGATACGCAGTATTTT	CASSIWRGNTDTQYF
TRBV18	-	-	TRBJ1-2	TGTGCCAGCTCTTTCCGGGACAACGACTATGGCTACACCTTC	CASSFRDNDYGYTF
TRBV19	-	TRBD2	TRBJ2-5	TGTGCCAGTAGTCTCCAACCCACTAGCGGGCTTGAGACCCAGTACTTC	CASSLQPTSGLETQYF
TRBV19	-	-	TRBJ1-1	TGTGCCAGTAGGAGGAGGGGGGAGGGCACTGAAGCTTTCTTT	CASRRRGEGTEAFF
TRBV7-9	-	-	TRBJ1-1	TGTGCCAGCAGCTTTTGGAGTGCCCTGAACACTGAAGCTTTCTTT	CASSFWSALNTEAFF
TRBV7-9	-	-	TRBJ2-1	TGTGCCAGCAGCGTAGATCTCAATGAGCAGTTCTTC	CASSVDLNEQFF
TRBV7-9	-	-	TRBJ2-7	TGTGCCAGCAGCTTAGGGCAACGCGGGCTAGGGGAGCAGTACTTC	CASSLGQRGLGEQYF
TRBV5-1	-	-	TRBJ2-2	TGCGCCACCAGGACAGCAGCTTCGAACACCGGGGAGCTGTTTTTT	CATRTAASNTGELFF
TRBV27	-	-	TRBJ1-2	TGTGCCAGCAGTTCGGCGGGGGGGGAGCGCACTAACTATGGCTACACCTTC	CASSSAGGERTNYGYTF
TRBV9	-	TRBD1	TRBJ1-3	TGTGCCAGCAGCGCCCTACAGGGGGGGAGCTCTGGAAACACCATATATTTT	CASSALQGGSSGNTIYF
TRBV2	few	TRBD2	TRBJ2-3	TGTGCCAGCAGGCCGGGACTAGCGGGGTACACAGATACGCAGTATTTT	CASRPGLAGYTDTQYF
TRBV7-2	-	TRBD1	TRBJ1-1	TGTGCCAGCAGCCGACAGGGCGTCACTGAAGCTTTCTTT	CASSRQGVTEAFF
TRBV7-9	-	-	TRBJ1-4	TGTGCCAGCACCGATTCCGTACCAGGGGCGTCTAATGAAAAACTGTTTTTT	CASTDSVPGASNEKLFF
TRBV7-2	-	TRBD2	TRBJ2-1	TGTGCCAGCAGGATAGCGGGGTCGAGCTCCTACAATGAGCAGTTCTTC	CASRIAGSSSYNEQFF
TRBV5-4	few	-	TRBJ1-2	TGTGCCAGCAGCTTGGACAGGGTCTACACCTTC	CASSLDRVYTF
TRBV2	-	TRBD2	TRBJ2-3	TGTGCCAGCAGACCCTCGGGGGGGGCCAAAGATACGCAGTATTTT	CASRPSGGAKDTQYF
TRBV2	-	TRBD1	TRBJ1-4	TGTGCCAGCAGTGATCCATCGGACCTTAGTACAGGGGGCAATGAAAAACTGTTTTTT	CASSDPSDLSTGGNEKLFF
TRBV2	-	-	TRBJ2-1	TGTGCCAGCCGGGGGGCTTACAATGAGCAGTTCTTC	CASRGAYNEQFF
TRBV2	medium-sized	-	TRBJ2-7	TGTGCCAGCTCGGGGCTGGGCTACGAGCAGTACTTC	CASSGLGYEQYF
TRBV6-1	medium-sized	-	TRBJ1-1	TGTGCCAGCAGTGACGGCTGGGGCACTGAAGCTTTCTTT	CASSDGWGTEAFF
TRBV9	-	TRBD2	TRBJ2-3	TGTGCCAGCAGCCCTGGGACGCTAGCGGGCGGGGCAGATACGCAGTATTTT	CASSPGTLAGGADTQYF
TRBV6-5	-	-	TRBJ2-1	TGTGCCAGCAGTTCCATCGGAGAGCAGTTCTTC	CASSSIGEQFF
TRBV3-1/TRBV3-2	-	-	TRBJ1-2	TGTGCCAGCAGCCGAGAGGGACTTGGTGGCTACACCTTC	CASSREGLGGYTF
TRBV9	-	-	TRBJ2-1	TGTGCCAGCAGCGGGGGTTATTTTCTGGCCTACAATGAGCAGTTCTTC	CASSGGYFLAYNEQFF
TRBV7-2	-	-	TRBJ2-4	TGTGCCAGCAGCTCTAGTCGGGGGTTGGGCATTCAGTACTTC	CASSSSRGLGIQYF
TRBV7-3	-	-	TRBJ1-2	TGTGCCAGCAGCTTAATTCCAGCGAACTATGGCTACACCTTC	CASSLIPANYGYTF
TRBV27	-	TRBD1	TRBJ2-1	TGTGCCAGCACAGGGGGCAGCTCCTACAATGAGCAGTTCTTC	CASTGGSSYNEQFF
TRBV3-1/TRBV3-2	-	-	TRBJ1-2	TGTGCCAGCAGCCAAGATAGGGTCGCTGCTCGAAGGGGGGGGTCTAACTATGGCTACACCTTC	CASSQDRVAARRGGSNYGYTF
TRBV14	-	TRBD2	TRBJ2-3	TGTGCCAGCAGCTTAAGGATGCGGGGGGCCAGAGATACGCAGTATTTT	CASSLRMRGARDTQYF
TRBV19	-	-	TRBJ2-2	TGTGCCGGACAATCGGGACAGAACACCGGGGAGCTGTTTTTT	CAGQSGQNTGELFF
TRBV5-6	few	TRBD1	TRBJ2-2	TGTGCCAGCAGCTCCCCGGGACAGGGTGGTTGGAACACCGGGGAGCTGTTTTTT	CASSSPGQGGWNTGELFF
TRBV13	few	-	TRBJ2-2	TGTGCCAGCAGCGGGCGACTGGTCACCGGGGAGCTGTTTTTT	CASSGRLVTGELFF
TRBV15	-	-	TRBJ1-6	TGTGCCACCAGCAGAGTCACGGGTAATTCACCCCTCCACTTT	CATSRVTGNSPLHF
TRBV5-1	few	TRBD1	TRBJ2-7	TGCGCCAGCAGCCCCGAACACAGGGGTCGGCTCTACGAGCAGTACTTC	CASSPEHRGRLYEQYF